The clone carrying this T cell receptor beta chain was seen a handful of times. Its target is not known. The CDR3 sequence is 16 residues long. Germline assignment: CDR1 KGHDR and CDR2 SFDVKD. After removal of 2 bases from V and 2 bases from J, the junction contained 6 bases not matched to a gene. This specimen belongs to a study of T-cell memory formation after mild COVID-19. Findings of the study overall: CD4/CD8 balance characterized clones contracting day 15 to 85, and CD4+ skew characterized later expanders.

TCRdb re-analysed the 5' RACE reads in MiXCR, keeping a single row per CDR3 protein. The data contain nearly 350,000 distinct CDR3 sequences, 10% to 15% of them singletons. Sequencing was done on a sample of PBMCs or a T cell subset sorted from them (not recorded which). This receptor was obtained from a man younger than 30 who had mild COVID-19 (a few samples of this study predate the infection). Cell type and time point are not known. This chain joins TRBV24-1 and TRBJ2-3; 7 nucleotides agree with TRBD1. CDR3 residues: CATSDSGTANTDTQYF. The CDR3 DNA is TGTGCCACCAGTGATTCTGGGACAGCTAACACAGATACGCAGTATTTT.